This T cell receptor beta chain was observed in a study of cytomegalovirus exposure and HLA in healthy donors. Study findings and constraints: It was confirmed in vitro that three of the CMV-associated chains were specific for CMV antigens. Rare TCR sequences predominated, though certain public TCRs were found in many donors.

CDR1 SGHTS and CDR2 YDEGEE come from the germline V gene. This CDR3 has 14 amino acids. Trimming took off 1 base at V and 5 bases at J, with 9 bases between the two ends. With regard to this clone: What it binds is unknown.

This PCR relied on a set of 60 Vbeta primers and 13 Jbeta primers. Some clones are missing from TCRdb's copy, which holds only in-frame ones; the method was immunoSEQ multiplex PCR. The repertoire holds 100,000 to 150,000 clones, with roughly four fifths as singletons. This clonotype was obtained from a woman aged 45-65 years in good health and CMV-seronegative. What was sequenced was PBMCs. V usage is TRBV5-8 and J usage is TRBJ2-2; no definite D call. The CDR3 sequence is CASSLLSRTGELFF. CDR3 sequence (DNA): TGTGCCAGCAGCTTGTTGAGCCGAACCGGGGAGCTGTTTTTT.